This T cell receptor beta chain comes out of a study of PD-L1 blockade in urothelial cancer. The V gene's germline CDR1 is MDHEN and CDR2 SYDVKM. The junction had 9 bases not matched to a gene; V was cut back by 6 bases and J by 2 bases. This CDR3 is 15 amino acids long. Time point denoted: pretreatment peripheral blood. Anywhere from 1 to 8 samples came from each patient, spanning pretreatment and on-treatment. The sample holds a few counts of this clone. The table came from immunoSEQ multiplex PCR; TCRdb's copy has only in-frame clones and leaves some out. The table includes approximately 72,000 clones, more than 75% detected once.

Sequencing was performed on PBMCs, taken around atezolizumab (anti-PD-L1) treatment. The receptor was derived from a man aged 55 to 70 with urothelial cancer. The genes are TRBV28 and TRBJ2-7; 8 nucleotides line up with TRBD1. DNA for the CDR3: TGTGCCAGCAGCCACCCCGAGGACAGGGCCTACGAGCAGTACTTC. Residues: CASSHPEDRAYEQYF.